The 27 T cell receptor beta chains below come from one sample, sequenced in a study of cytomegalovirus exposure and HLA in healthy donors (dated by TCRdb to the late 2010s). To prepare the library, the immunoSEQ multiplex PCR assay was applied. For the multiplex PCR, a mixture combining 60 forward primers for TCR Vbeta segments and 13 reverse primers for TCR Jbeta segments was used. TCRdb stores this immuneACCESS table with in-frame sequences only. Part of the clones is absent; in the studies checked, under half of the shortfall reflects unresolved V genes, and no reason is known for the rest. Here the sample has 150,000 or so clones; roughly 70% occur a single time. Of the sample, roughly 6.6% falls within the top ten clones. Sequencing was performed on PBMCs. These receptors were taken from a man aged 35 to 55 in good health and CMV-seropositive.

In this sample, this clone turned up a few times. Other DNA sequences in the same sample also yield this CDR3. The V call is TRBV27, the J call TRBJ1-4; 7 positions agree with TRBD1. After removal of 4 bases from V and 5 bases from J, the junction contained 4 bases not matched to a gene. The germline CDR1 and CDR2 sequences are MNHEY and SMNVEV (reference sequence). CDR3 length equals 14 residues. For the CDR3, the DNA is TGTGCCAGCAGTTGGACAGGCGGCAATGAAAAACTGTTTTTT. It specifies CASSWTGGNEKLFF.

This clone showed up just once. This chain joins TRBV2 and TRBJ2-2; 9 bases match TRBD1. Trimming at V came to 8 bases and at J to 3 bases, leaving 1 base not matched to a gene. CDR1 SNHLY and CDR2 FYNNEI come from the germline V gene. The CDR3 is made up of 13 amino acids. CDR3 sequence: CASWDRDTGELFF. The CDR3 DNA reads as TGTGCCAGCTGGGACAGGGACACCGGGGAGCTGTTTTTT.

The chain combines TRBV4-3 with TRBJ2-3; no definite D call. CDR1 and CDR2 (germline): LGHNA, YSLEER. V lost 1 base to trimming and J lost 2 bases, with 10 bases between them. This CDR3 contains 15 residues. The CDR3 nucleotides read TGCGCCAGCAGCCAAGTAGACAAGCTCACAGATACGCAGTATTTT. Encoded protein: CASSQVDKLTDTQYF.

V and J are TRBV5-6 and TRBJ1-1; the D is unclear. The CDR3 covers 14 residues. Per the germline V gene, CDR1 is SGHDT and CDR2 is YYEEEE. Trimming shortened V by 0 bases and J by 2 bases, and 8 bases separated the two germline ends. The chain's CDR3 is CASSLGQINTEAFF. CDR3 in DNA: TGTGCCAGCAGCTTGGGGCAGATTAACACTGAAGCTTTCTTT.

The V gene is TRBV6-4, the J gene TRBJ1-1; D gene ambiguous. The CDR3 loop spans 13 amino acids. Germline CDR1 MRHNA, CDR2 SNTAGT. V was pared by 3 bases and J by 0 bases, with 5 bases between. The CDR3 protein is CASSEHMNTEAFF. The CDR3 DNA reads TGTGCCAGCAGTGAACACATGAACACTGAAGCTTTCTTT.

V gene TRBV21-1 combines with J gene TRBJ2-3; TRBD2 is taken as the D call from the table, unchecked against the DNA. TRBV21-1 is given as a pseudogene. The CDR3 extends over 17 amino acids. The CDR3 nucleotides read TGTGCCCCTATCCCAGGTGAGGGAGCTTCGACCCCAGATACGCAGTATTTT. This encodes CAPIPGEGASTPDTQYF.

V is TRBV9 and J is TRBJ1-1; tentative D call: TRBD1 (5 bases). This CDR3 has 13 amino acids. Germline V gene data show CDR1 as SGDLS and CDR2 as YYNGEE. The V end lost 6 bases, the J end lost 1 base, and 10 bases lay between the germline ends. The CDR3 DNA is TGTGCCAGCAACAGGCGGGGGAACACTGAAGCTTTCTTT. Translating gives CASNRRGNTEAFF.

There are a few counts of this clone. The CDR3: CASSEVTTTIYF. DNA of the CDR3: TGTGCCAGCAGTGAAGTGACAACGACCATATATTTT. The chain employs TRBV2 and TRBJ1-3, with D hard to call. V lost 1 base and J 10 bases, leaving 8 bases between the germline ends. The germline gives CDR1 SNHLY, CDR2 FYNNEI. The CDR3 contains 12 residues.

The rearrangement joins TRBV6-6 to TRBJ1-2, with D uncertain. Germline V gene sequence: CDR1 MNHNY, CDR2 SVGAGI (reference sequence). This CDR3 has 12 residues. V dropped 5 bases and J dropped 4 bases, with 8 bases sitting between them. The DNA for the CDR3 is TGTGCCAGCAGTACAGCATTCTATGGCTACACCTTC. Translated, it gives CASSTAFYGYTF.

A few counts support this clone. The chain has TRBV30 and TRBJ2-7, with D perhaps TRBD1 (6 bases). Trimming cost V 6 bases and J 6 bases, with 18 bases left between them. This CDR3 is built from 13 residues. CDR1 GTSNPN and CDR2 SVGIG come from the germline V gene (reference sequence). DNA of the CDR3: TGTGCCTGTTGGGTGGACAGTGTCGGCGAGCAGTACTTC. This gives the protein CACWVDSVGEQYF.

This chain connects TRBV4-3 to TRBJ2-3, with 10 bases aligning to TRBD1. CDR3 length equals 15 residues. The V gene end was trimmed by 4 bases and the J gene end by 3 bases; junction bases not matched to a gene: 4. The germline CDR1 and CDR2 sequences are LGHNA and YSLEER. The CDR3 is CASSLRDRGTDTQYF. The CDR3 DNA follows: TGCGCCAGCAGCCTCCGGGACAGGGGTACAGATACGCAGTATTTT.

The V and J genes are TRBV5-4 and TRBJ1-6; D is possibly TRBD1 (5 bases). Germline V gives CDR1 SGHNT, CDR2 YYREEE (reference sequence). The CDR3 sequence is 16 residues long. The germline V and J ends were trimmed by 4 bases and 0 bases, with 11 bases remaining between them. As DNA, the CDR3 is TGTGCCAGCAGCGCCATGGGGGGCTCCTATAATTCACCCCTCCACTTT. It is translated as CASSAMGGSYNSPLHF. Together with reference TRBV5-4 and TRBJ1-6, the CDR3 gives the full variable domain: ETGVTQSPTHLIKTRGQQVTLRCSSQSGHNTVSWYQQALGQGPQFIFQYYREEENGRGNFPPRFSGLQFPNYSSELNVNALELDDSALYLCASSAMGGSYNSPLHFGNGTRLTVT.

The CDR3 spells CASSSLGLRWEETQYF. The DNA of the CDR3 is TGTGCCAGCAGCTCACTCGGACTCCGGTGGGAAGAGACCCAGTACTTC. The rearrangement joins TRBV5-4 to TRBJ2-5, with D perhaps matching TRBD2 (5 bases). The CDR3 runs 16 residues. Germline CDR1 is SGHNT and CDR2 is YYREEE (reference sequence). V lost 3 bases to trimming and J lost 3 bases, with 18 bases between them.

The chain joins TRBV2 to TRBJ2-1; 9 nucleotides match TRBD1. CDR3 size: 14 residues. With 6 bases clipped from V and 8 bases from J, the junction kept 8 bases outside the gene matches. Germline CDR1 SNHLY, CDR2 FYNNEI. CDR3 loop: CASRHDTGGDEQFF. CDR3 bases: TGTGCCAGCAGACACGATACAGGGGGCGATGAGCAGTTCTTC.

This clone was picked up a small number of times. The chain is built from TRBV4-2 and TRBJ2-7, with unresolved D. V lost 5 bases and J lost 6, with 8 bases in between. CDR1 is LGHNA and CDR2 is YNFKEQ in the germline V gene. The CDR3 has 11 residues. CDR3 protein: CASSAGSEQYF. Here the CDR3 DNA reads TGTGCCAGCAGCGCCGGGTCCGAGCAGTACTTC.

V usage is TRBV3-1 (or the pseudogene TRBV3-2) and J usage is TRBJ1-4; no clear D. Per germline, CDR1 LGHDT and CDR2 YNNKEL (reference sequence). V lost 8 bases, J lost 12 bases, and 4 bases lay in between. The CDR3 runs to 8 residues. The CDR3 bases are TGTGCCAGCGGAGAACTGTTTTTT. Its translation is CASGELFF.

This chain's CDR3 is CASSPRGQMYGYTF. CDR3 coding DNA: TGTGCCAGCAGCCCCAGGGGACAGATGTATGGCTACACCTTC. The rearrangement uses TRBV5-4 and TRBJ1-2; 7 bases fit TRBD1. The CDR3 has 14 amino acids. Germline-derived CDR1 and CDR2 are SGHNT and YYREEE (reference sequence). The V and J ends lost 4 bases and 5 bases, in that order; junction bases with no gene match: 8.

The J gene is TRBJ2-7, the V gene TRBV6-5, with D possibly being TRBD2 (6 bases). The CDR3 is 13 amino acids. In germline, CDR1 is MNHEY, CDR2 SVGAGI. The V end lost 2 bases, the J end lost 6 bases, and 11 bases lay between the germline ends. CDR3 coding DNA: TGTGCCAGCAGTTACGCTGCGGGGTTCGAGCAGTACTTC. Translated: CASSYAAGFEQYF.

The chain uses TRBV27 and TRBJ1-3, with 8 bases identical to TRBD1. This CDR3 region has 14 residues. Unmatched junction bases numbered 2, after V lost 3 bases and J lost 4 bases. The germline V gene has CDR1 MNHEY and CDR2 SMNVEV (reference sequence). CDR3 nucleotides: TGTGCCAGCAGTTTGGGACAGGTGGGAAACACCATATATTTT. Encoded protein: CASSLGQVGNTIYF.

The chain has TRBV11-3 and TRBJ2-3; D not resolved. The CDR3 contains 13 residues. Germline V gene sequence: CDR1 SGHNT, CDR2 YENEEA. Trimming stripped 5 bases from V and 1 base from J, with 7 bases between. Here the CDR3 DNA reads TGTGCCAGCAGCCCCCCAGGCACAGATACGCAGTATTTT. Protein product: CASSPPGTDTQYF.

This clone was counted between two and nine times. This rearrangement joins TRBV2 to TRBJ2-4; D may be TRBD2 (6 bases). The V end lost 3 bases, the J end lost 9 bases, and 12 bases lay between the germline ends. Germline V gene lookup returns CDR1 SNHLY and CDR2 FYNNEI. The CDR3 spans 13 residues. CDR3 coding DNA: TGTGCCAGCAGTGATGGTGGAGGGATCATTCAGTACTTC. It specifies CASSDGGGIIQYF. Drawing the rest from reference TRBV2 and TRBJ2-4, the complete variable domain is EPEVTQTPSHQVTQMGQEVILRCVPISNHLYFYWYRQILGQKVEFLVSFYNNEISEKSEIFDDQFSVERPDGSNFTLKIRSTKLEDSAMYFCASSDGGGIIQYFGAGTRLSVL.

V and J are TRBV7-8 and TRBJ1-2; D unclear. Germline CDR1 and CDR2: SGHVS and FQNEAQ. The CDR3 is 14 amino acids. Trimming removed 6 bases from V and 4 bases from J, with 15 bases in between. DNA of the CDR3: TGTGCCAGCAGGGCAAATACGGGAGGCTATGGCTACACCTTC. This gives the protein CASRANTGGYGYTF. Looking up the rest from reference TRBV7-8 and TRBJ1-2 gives the full variable domain: GAGVSQSPRYKVAKRGQDVALRCDPISGHVSLFWYQQALGQGPEFLTYFQNEAQLDKSGLPSDRFFAERPEGSVSTLKIQRTQQEDSAVYLCASRANTGGYGYTFGSGTRLTVV.

The chain carries TRBV19 and TRBJ1-6, with 7 bases aligning to TRBD1. The CDR3 covers 16 residues. Germline V lookup: CDR1 LNHDA, CDR2 SQIVND (reference sequence). V lost 5 bases and J lost 4; bases outside the gene matches: 8. Here the CDR3 reads CASSSGDSSYNSPLHF. CDR3 DNA: TGTGCCAGTAGTTCGGGGGACAGTTCTTATAATTCACCCCTCCACTTT.

The chain has TRBV7-9 and TRBJ2-1, with D tentatively TRBD2 (5 bases). Germline values: CDR1 SEHNR, CDR2 FQNEAQ (reference sequence). The CDR3 sequence is 13 residues long. With 7 bases removed from V and 4 bases from J, the gap between germline ends came to 11 bases. The CDR3 here is CASTRGEYNEQFF. In DNA, the CDR3 is TGTGCCAGCACCCGGGGAGAATACAATGAGCAGTTCTTC.

The chain is built from TRBV9 and TRBJ2-5; 8 bases align to TRBD2. Germline V lookup: CDR1 SGDLS, CDR2 YYNGEE. The ends lost 2 bases at V and 5 bases at J; junction bases unmatched: 5. The CDR3 totals 14 residues. The CDR3 loop reads CASSVGGGFETQYF. The CDR3 DNA reads TGTGCCAGCAGCGTCGGCGGGGGGTTCGAGACCCAGTACTTC.

This clone was counted a few times. The J gene is TRBJ1-1, the V gene TRBV25-1; 7 bases are a match to TRBD1. The germline V gene has CDR1 MGHDK and CDR2 SYGVNS. This CDR3 is 14 amino acids long. The ends lost 6 bases at V and 2 bases at J; junction bases unmatched: 6. The CDR3 here is CASSGTVGNTEAFF. The CDR3 nucleotides read TGTGCCAGCAGCGGGACAGTTGGTAACACTGAAGCTTTCTTT.

The V call is TRBV10-3, the J call TRBJ1-2; 8 bases map to TRBD1. This CDR3 comprises 15 residues. V dropped 0 bases and J dropped 8; count of bases not matched to a gene: 8. From germline, CDR1 is ENHRY and CDR2 SYGVKD. The CDR3 nucleotides read TGTGCCATCAGTGAGTCGCCGGGACAGGTTTACGGCTACACCTTC. Protein: CAISESPGQVYGYTF.